This T cell receptor beta chain came from a study of identifying expanded T cells in peripheral blood. The study, taken as a whole, reports: Two-week clone count variance significantly increased as total template count grew. Over approximately two and four weeks, about 17 and 20 clones changed, versus roughly 1.1 between replicates.

Germline V gene sequence: CDR1 LGHNA, CDR2 YSLEER. Trimming pared 5 bases from V and 3 bases from J, leaving 11 bases between. The CDR3 is 13 residues long. A remark on this clone: Antigen specificity is unknown.

Collection occurred without any documented infections or immune events in donors. TCRdb keeps only in-frame clones here, not all; method: immunoSEQ multiplex PCR. Among more than 50,000 clones listed, around four fifths were seen once. The chain uses TRBV4-3 and TRBJ2-7; D is perhaps TRBD1 (5 bases). The receptor was isolated from a person aged 18 to 70 in good health. The sequenced sample consisted of blood. CDR3 coding DNA: TGCGCCAGCAGCTTCAGGCAGGGCTACGAGCAGTACTTC. It specifies CASSFRQGYEQYF.